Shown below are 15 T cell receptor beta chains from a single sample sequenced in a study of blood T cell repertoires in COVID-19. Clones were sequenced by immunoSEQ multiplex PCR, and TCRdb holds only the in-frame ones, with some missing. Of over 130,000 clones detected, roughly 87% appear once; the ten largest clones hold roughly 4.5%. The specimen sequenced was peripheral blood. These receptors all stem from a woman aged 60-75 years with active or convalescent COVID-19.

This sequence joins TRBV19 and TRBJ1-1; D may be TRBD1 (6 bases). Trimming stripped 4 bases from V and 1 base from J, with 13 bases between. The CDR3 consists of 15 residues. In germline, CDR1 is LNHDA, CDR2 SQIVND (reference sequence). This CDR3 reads CASSNTQGWNTEAFF. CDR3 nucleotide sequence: TGTGCCAGTAGTAACACACAGGGCTGGAACACTGAAGCTTTCTTT.

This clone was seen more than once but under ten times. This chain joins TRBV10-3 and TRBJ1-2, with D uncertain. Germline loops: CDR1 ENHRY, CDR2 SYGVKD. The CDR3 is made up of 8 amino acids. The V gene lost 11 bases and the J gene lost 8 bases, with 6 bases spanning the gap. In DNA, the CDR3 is TGTGCCGCGGGGGGCTACACCTTC. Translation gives CAAGGYTF.

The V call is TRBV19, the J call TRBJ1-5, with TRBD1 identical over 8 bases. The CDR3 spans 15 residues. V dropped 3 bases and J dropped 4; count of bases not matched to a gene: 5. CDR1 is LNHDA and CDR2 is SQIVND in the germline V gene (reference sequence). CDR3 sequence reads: CASSIRTGQNQPQHF. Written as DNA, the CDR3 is TGTGCCAGTAGTATTAGGACAGGGCAAAATCAGCCCCAGCATTTT.

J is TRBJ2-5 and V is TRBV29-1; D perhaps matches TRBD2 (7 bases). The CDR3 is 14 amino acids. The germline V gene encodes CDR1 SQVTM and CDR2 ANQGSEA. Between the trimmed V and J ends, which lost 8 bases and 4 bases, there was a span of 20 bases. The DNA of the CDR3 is TGCAGCATCTTAGGGGGGGCCGGAGGAGAGACCCAGTACTTC. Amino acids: CSILGGAGGETQYF.

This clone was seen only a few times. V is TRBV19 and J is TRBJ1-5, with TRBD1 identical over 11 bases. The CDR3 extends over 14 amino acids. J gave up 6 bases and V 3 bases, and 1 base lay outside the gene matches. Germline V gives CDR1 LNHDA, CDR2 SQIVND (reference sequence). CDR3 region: CASSIGTGGQPQHF. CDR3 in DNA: TGTGCCAGTAGTATCGGGACAGGGGGTCAGCCCCAGCATTTT.

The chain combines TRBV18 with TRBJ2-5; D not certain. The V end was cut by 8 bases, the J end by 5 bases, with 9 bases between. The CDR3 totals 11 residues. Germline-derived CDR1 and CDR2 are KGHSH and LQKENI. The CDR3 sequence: CASVRRETQYF. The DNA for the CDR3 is TGTGCCAGCGTTCGTCGGGAGACCCAGTACTTC. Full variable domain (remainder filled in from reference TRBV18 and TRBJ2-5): NAGVMQNPRHLVRRRGQEARLRCSPMKGHSHVYWYRQLPEEGLKFMVYLQKENIIDESGMPKERFSAEFPKEGPSILRIQQVVRGDSAAYFCASVRRETQYFGPGTRLLVL.

CDR3 region: CALRQGDNYGYTF. The CDR3 nucleotides are TGTGCCTTACGACAGGGGGACAACTATGGCTACACCTTC. The chain uses TRBV10-3 and TRBJ1-2, with 9 bases matching TRBD1. Germline CDR1 and CDR2: ENHRY and SYGVKD. This CDR3 region has 13 residues. V shed 11 bases and J 2 bases; nucleotides not matched to a gene: 6.

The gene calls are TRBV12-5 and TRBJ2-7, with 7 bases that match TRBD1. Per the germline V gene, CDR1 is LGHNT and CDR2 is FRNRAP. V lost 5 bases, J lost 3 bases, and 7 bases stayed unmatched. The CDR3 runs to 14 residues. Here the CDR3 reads CASGASGTDYEQYF. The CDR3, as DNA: TGTGCTAGTGGTGCGTCCGGGACAGACTACGAGCAGTACTTC.

The DNA for the CDR3 is TGTGCCTGGAGTCCCCGCCGGGGGGCGGTAGATACGCAGTATTTT. As protein: CAWSPRRGAVDTQYF. The rearrangement links TRBV30 to TRBJ2-3, with D perhaps TRBD2 (7 bases). The germline V gene has CDR1 GTSNPN and CDR2 SVGIG (reference sequence). V was clipped by 2 bases and J by 5 bases, with 17 bases between them. The CDR3 loop spans 15 amino acids.

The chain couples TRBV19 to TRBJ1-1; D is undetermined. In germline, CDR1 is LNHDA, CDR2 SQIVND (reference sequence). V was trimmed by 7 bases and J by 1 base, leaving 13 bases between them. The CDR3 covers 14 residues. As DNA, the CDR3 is TGTGCCAGTACCCCCGAGACACAGAACACTGAAGCTTTCTTT. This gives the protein CASTPETQNTEAFF.

The CDR3 DNA reads TGTGCCATCAGTGAGGGGCCCTTTGCCGGGGAGCTGTTTTTT. It codes for CAISEGPFAGELFF. The J gene is TRBJ2-2, the V gene TRBV10-3, with D hard to call. V gave up 2 bases and J gave up 6 bases, with 10 bases separating them. Germline CDR1 reads ENHRY; CDR2 reads SYGVKD. The CDR3 runs to 14 residues.

The CDR3 sequence: CASSPVQEGTGELFF. The CDR3 DNA reads as TGTGCCAGCTCACCAGTGCAGGAGGGCACCGGGGAGCTGTTTTTT. The chain couples TRBV18 to TRBJ2-2, with D tentatively TRBD2 (6 bases). Between the trimmed V and J ends, which lost 2 bases and 4 bases, there was a span of 11 bases. The CDR3 has 15 amino acids. CDR1 is KGHSH and CDR2 is LQKENI in the germline V gene.

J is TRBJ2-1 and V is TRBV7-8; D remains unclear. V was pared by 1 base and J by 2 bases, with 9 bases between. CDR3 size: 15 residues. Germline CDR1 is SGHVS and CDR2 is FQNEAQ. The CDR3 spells CASSLGRGPYNEQFF. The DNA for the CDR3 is TGTGCCAGCAGCTTAGGACGCGGCCCCTACAATGAGCAGTTCTTC.

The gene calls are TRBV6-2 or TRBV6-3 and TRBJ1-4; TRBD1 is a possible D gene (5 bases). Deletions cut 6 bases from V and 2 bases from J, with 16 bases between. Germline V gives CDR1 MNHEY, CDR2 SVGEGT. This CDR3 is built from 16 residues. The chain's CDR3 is CASSFGQAGTNEKLFF. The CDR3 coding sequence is TGTGCCAGCAGCTTTGGACAAGCGGGTACTAATGAAAAACTGTTTTTT.

CDR3 residues: CASSYSAGTYNEQFF. CDR3 coding DNA: TGTGCCAGCAGTTACTCAGCGGGGACCTACAATGAGCAGTTCTTC. The chain has TRBV6-2 or TRBV6-3 and TRBJ2-1, with TRBD2 matching over 7 bases. Germline CDR1 is MNHEY and CDR2 is SVGEGT. There are 15 residues in the CDR3. V gave up 0 bases and J gave up 2 bases; unmatched junction bases: 1.